The rows below give T cell receptor beta chains drawn from one sample of a study of Graves' ophthalmopathy and Graves' hyperthyroidism. TCRdb itself ran the multiplex PCR reads through MiXCR, one entry per CDR3 protein. Among 300,000 to 450,000 distinct CDR3 sequences listed, about a sixth were seen once. Sequences were obtained from peripheral blood. The receptors shown here come from an adult woman with stable Graves' hyperthyroidism. Each CDR3 is given with its conserved first and last residue. The D gene is left open where the match is weak. Rows may omit the clone size; those that give it use once, few, many or a size class.

v_call,j_call,d_call,clone_size,cdr3_nt,cdr3_aa
TRBV12-3/TRBV12-4,TRBJ2-5,.,many,TGTGCCAGCTCCTTCACAAAGTCGGCCCAGTACTTC,CASSFTKSAQYF
TRBV28,TRBJ1-2,.,many,TGTGCCAGCAGTTTATCGGGCCTACACACATATGGCTACACCTTC,CASSLSGLHTYGYTF
TRBV6-6,TRBJ2-7,.,many,TGTGCCAGCAAAACCGTTAACTACGAGCAGTACTTC,CASKTVNYEQYF
TRBV4-2,TRBJ1-1,.,many,TGTGCCAGCAGCTACGGATCCGTGGACACTGAAGCTTTCTTT,CASSYGSVDTEAFF
TRBV6-1,TRBJ2-7,TRBD2,many,TGTGCCAGCAGTGAATGGGCTAGCGGGGCAACCGAGCAGTACTTC,CASSEWASGATEQYF
TRBV6-1,TRBJ1-2,.,many,TGTGCCAGCAGTGAAGACCCTATGGGCTACACCTTC,CASSEDPMGYTF
TRBV28,TRBJ2-7,TRBD2,many,TGTGCCAGCACCCCGGGACTAGCGGGGATATTTTACTACGAGCAGTACTTC,CASTPGLAGIFYYEQYF
TRBV6-5,TRBJ1-5,.,many,TGTGCCAGCAGTTTATCTCTCGGGACCCGCAATCAGCCCCAGCATTTT,CASSLSLGTRNQPQHF
TRBV19,TRBJ2-7,.,few,TGTGCCAGTAGTAAGGCTAGGTCTTTCGAGCAGTACTTC,CASSKARSFEQYF
TRBV27,TRBJ2-6,TRBD2,few,TGTGCCAGCAGTCGAACCACCTGGGACTACATCTCTGGGGCCAACGTCCTGACTTTC,CASSRTTWDYISGANVLTF
TRBV2,TRBJ1-5,.,.,TGTGCCAGCCCACAGCTCACTAGCAATCAGCCCCAGCATTTT,CASPQLTSNQPQHF
TRBV18,TRBJ2-2,.,.,TGTGCCAGCTCACCACGACAGCCGAACACCGGGGAGCTGTTTTTT,CASSPRQPNTGELFF
TRBV30,TRBJ1-1,.,many,TGTGCCTGGAGTGTAGGCACTGAAGCTTTCTTT,CAWSVGTEAFF